The 26 T cell receptor beta chains below were found in one sample sequenced in a study of blood T cell repertoires in COVID-19. Repertoires were generated with immunoSEQ multiplex PCR, while TCRdb's copy carries only in-frame clones and drops some. The data show 150,000 to 200,000 clones, with around 87% seen just once and 7% to 8% held by the top ten. Sequencing was done on a sample of peripheral blood. These receptors came from a woman of 80 years or more in a cohort sampled during active or convalescent COVID-19.

The chain joins TRBV4-1 to TRBJ2-5; 7 nucleotides line up with TRBD1. Trimming removed 2 bases from V and 4 bases from J; junction bases left unmatched: 7. This CDR3 is 15 amino acids long. The germline CDR1 and CDR2 sequences are MGHRA and YSYEKL. CDR3 coding DNA: TGCGCCAGCAGCCAAAGTCGAGGGGGCGGAGAGACCCAGTACTTC. Amino acids: CASSQSRGGGETQYF.

V is TRBV19 and J is TRBJ1-5; D is unclear. Germline V lookup: CDR1 LNHDA, CDR2 SQIVND (reference sequence). CDR3 length: 17 residues. Trimming took off 3 bases at V and 6 bases at J, with 21 bases between the two ends. CDR3 in amino acids: CASSISARGAVRQPQHF. The CDR3 DNA sequence: TGTGCCAGTAGTATTTCGGCGAGAGGTGCGGTCCGTCAGCCCCAGCATTTT.

CDR3 nucleotides: TGCAGTGCTTCCGTGGGAAACACCATATATTTT. The encoded protein is CSASVGNTIYF. The chain couples TRBV20-1 to TRBJ1-3; D is unclear. Germline CDR1 is DFQATT and CDR2 is SNEGSKA (reference sequence). The CDR3 spans 11 residues. Deletions cut 5 bases from V and 4 bases from J, with 6 bases between.

This clone was seen only a few times. This sequence joins TRBV30 and TRBJ2-3, with D tentatively TRBD2 (5 bases). V dropped 1 base and J dropped 3 bases, with 8 bases sitting between them. Per the germline V gene, CDR1 is GTSNPN and CDR2 is SVGIG (reference sequence). This CDR3 spans 13 amino acids. In nucleotides, the CDR3 is TGTGCCTGGAGTGATCCGGGAACAGATACGCAGTATTTT. Translated, it gives CAWSDPGTDTQYF.

This chain links TRBV10-3 with TRBJ2-5, with D perhaps matching TRBD1 (6 bases). Germline values: CDR1 ENHRY, CDR2 SYGVKD. The CDR3 extends over 14 amino acids. Trimming removed 1 base from V and 5 bases from J, with 11 bases in between. For the CDR3, the DNA is TGTGCCATCAGTGAGTTCCAGAGGGGGGAGACCCAGTACTTC. This translates into CAISEFQRGETQYF.

The chain uses TRBV4-3 and TRBJ1-6, with 9 nucleotides matching TRBD1. This CDR3 is 18 amino acids long. The junction had 12 bases not matched to a gene; V was cut back by 0 bases and J by 9 bases. In germline, CDR1 is LGHNA, CDR2 YSLEER. The CDR3 DNA reads as TGCGCCAGCAGCCAAGATGGTGGACAGGGGATCGTTGGTTCACCCCTCCACTTT. This gives the protein CASSQDGGQGIVGSPLHF.

V is TRBV5-1 and J is TRBJ2-5, with 7 bases lining up with TRBD2. With V trimmed by 9 bases and J by 4 bases, 15 bases remained unmatched. Germline assignment: CDR1 SGHRS and CDR2 YFSETQ. CDR3 length: 15 residues. CDR3 region: CATQVGGGDGETQYF. The CDR3 bases are TGCGCCACGCAAGTGGGCGGGGGAGATGGAGAGACCCAGTACTTC. Based on the CDR3 plus reference TRBV5-1 and TRBJ2-5, the full variable domain is KAGVTQTPRYLIKTRGQQVTLSCSPISGHRSVSWYQQTPGQGLQFLFEYFSETQRNKGNFPGRFSGRQFSNSRSEMNVSTLELGDSALYLCATQVGGGDGETQYFGPGTRLLVL.

In nucleotides, the CDR3 is TGTGCCAGCAGCCCAGGAGGAGACTATGGCTACACCTTC. It yields the protein CASSPGGDYGYTF. This chain links TRBV5-8 with TRBJ1-2, with no clear D. The ends were cut back, 4 bases at V and 3 bases at J, with 10 bases in the middle. Germline V gives CDR1 SGHTS, CDR2 YDEGEE. This CDR3 spans 13 amino acids.

In this sample, this clone turned up a few times. The rearrangement links TRBV5-1 to TRBJ2-3, with 8 bases matching TRBD1. J was trimmed by 3 bases and V by 0 bases; bases with no gene match: 9. Germline V gene sequence: CDR1 SGHRS, CDR2 YFSETQ. The CDR3 is 17 amino acids. CDR3 nucleotide sequence: TGCGCCAGCAGCTTGGTGGGGTCAGGGGGCCCTACAGATACGCAGTATTTT. This translates into CASSLVGSGGPTDTQYF.

This clone occurred a few times. V usage is TRBV5-1 and J usage is TRBJ1-4; 9 nucleotides match TRBD1. The CDR3 consists of 15 residues. Germline-derived CDR1 and CDR2 are SGHRS and YFSETQ. After removal of 4 bases from V and 5 bases from J, the junction contained 6 bases not matched to a gene. CDR3 nucleotides: TGCGCCAGCAGCCCCGGGGGACAGGGAAATGAAAAACTGTTTTTT. Translation gives CASSPGGQGNEKLFF.

The J gene is TRBJ1-4, the V gene TRBV20-1; 9 bases match TRBD1. This CDR3 contains 14 residues. V lost 3 bases to trimming and J lost 7 bases; unmatched junction nucleotides: 6. Looked up from germline, CDR1 is DFQATT and CDR2 is SNEGSKA (reference sequence). The CDR3 here is CSASKGQGGEKLFF. The CDR3 DNA sequence: TGCAGTGCTAGTAAGGGACAGGGAGGTGAAAAACTGTTTTTT.

The chain couples TRBV28 to TRBJ2-5, with 8 nucleotides matching TRBD2. The CDR3 covers 15 residues. The V and J ends lost 6 bases and 9 bases, in that order; junction bases with no gene match: 15. Germline CDR1 and CDR2: MDHEN and SYDVKM. The CDR3 DNA reads as TGTGCCAGCAGGACGGGCGGAGCGGGGGAGGGGTCCCAGTACTTC. Translating gives CASRTGGAGEGSQYF.

V usage is TRBV5-1 and J usage is TRBJ2-5; TRBD2 matches 9 bases. The germline CDR1 and CDR2 sequences are SGHRS and YFSETQ. J gave up 7 bases and V 6 bases, and 13 bases lay outside the gene matches. This CDR3 has 15 amino acids. Here the CDR3 reads CASTPFGSGSRTQYF. CDR3 in DNA: TGCGCCAGCACCCCTTTTGGTAGCGGGAGTCGGACCCAGTACTTC.

The rearrangement joins TRBV7-8 to TRBJ2-3; 7 bases map to TRBD2. The CDR3 is 14 amino acids. Germline V gene lookup returns CDR1 SGHVS and CDR2 FQNEAQ. V was pared by 6 bases and J by 2 bases, with 5 bases of the junction left unmatched. The CDR3 sequence is CASRPRGVTDTQYF. DNA of the CDR3: TGTGCCAGCAGACCCCGGGGGGTCACAGATACGCAGTATTTT.

This chain joins TRBV27 and TRBJ1-1; TRBD1 aligns across 7 bases. This CDR3 is 14 amino acids long. V was pared by 2 bases and J by 4 bases, with 4 bases of the junction left unmatched. The germline V gene has CDR1 MNHEY and CDR2 SMNVEV (reference sequence). The CDR3 DNA follows: TGTGCCAGCAGTTTAGACAGGGCGGGCACTGAAGCTTTCTTT. Its translation: CASSLDRAGTEAFF.

Here the CDR3 DNA reads TGCGCCCGCGGGGGGGACCACAGGGGACGTATTCAGTACTTC. Protein sequence: CARGGDHRGRIQYF. This chain links TRBV10-1 with TRBJ2-4, with 9 positions matching TRBD2. CDR3 length: 14 residues. Germline CDR1 is WNHNN and CDR2 is SYGVQD (reference sequence). Trimming took 11 bases from V and 10 from J; bases not matched to a gene: 15.

The chain has TRBV5-1 and TRBJ1-3; D remains unclear. Germline V CDR1 and CDR2: SGHRS, YFSETQ. The CDR3 contains 15 residues. Trimming removed 5 bases from V and 4 bases from J, with 16 bases in between. CDR3 residues: CASSSTTGSGNTIYF. The CDR3 nucleotides read TGCGCCAGCAGTTCTACCACGGGATCAGGAAACACCATATATTTT.

The chain carries TRBV9 and TRBJ1-5; possible D gene TRBD1, 5 bases. Trimming shortened V by 0 bases and J by 2 bases, and 9 bases separated the two germline ends. The CDR3 is 15 residues long. CDR1 SGDLS and CDR2 YYNGEE come from the germline V gene. The CDR3 bases are TGTGCCAGCAGCGTAGGGGGCACAGGCAATCAGCCCCAGCATTTT. Amino acids: CASSVGGTGNQPQHF.

The chain is built from TRBV9 and TRBJ2-1, with 8 positions matching TRBD2. Germline V gives CDR1 SGDLS, CDR2 YYNGEE. V lost 0 bases to trimming and J lost 1 base; unmatched junction nucleotides: 6. This CDR3 comprises 17 residues. The CDR3 nucleotides are TGTGCCAGCAGCGTAGGGCCCGGGAGGGTATCCTACAATGAGCAGTTCTTC. Its protein is CASSVGPGRVSYNEQFF.

The chain combines TRBV7-2 with TRBJ2-5; D call uncertain. V was cut by 5 bases and J by 0 bases, with 10 bases left in between. Per germline, CDR1 SGHTA and CDR2 FQGNSA. The CDR3 spans 14 residues. The CDR3 DNA follows: TGTGCCAGCAGCCCGCTAATGTACCAAGAGACCCAGTACTTC. It specifies CASSPLMYQETQYF.

This chain joins TRBV19 and TRBJ1-1, with TRBD1 as a possible D gene (6 bases). The CDR3 loop spans 16 amino acids. CDR1 LNHDA and CDR2 SQIVND come from the germline V gene (reference sequence). Trimming shortened V by 6 bases and J by 2 bases, and 19 bases separated the two germline ends. The CDR3 spells CASSRGRGTLNTEAFF. The CDR3 nucleotides are TGTGCCAGTAGCCGCGGGAGGGGGACCTTAAACACTGAAGCTTTCTTT.

V is TRBV15 and J is TRBJ1-4; TRBD1 matches 7 bases. CDR1 LNHNV and CDR2 YYDKDF come from the germline V gene (reference sequence). This CDR3 has 14 amino acids. The ends lost 7 bases at V and 6 bases at J; junction bases unmatched: 8. Here the CDR3 DNA reads TGTGCCACCACCCCGGGGACAGAATATGAAAAACTGTTTTTT. Translated: CATTPGTEYEKLFF.

Here the CDR3 reads CASSEGPGPYGYTF. CDR3 in DNA: TGTGCCAGCAGTGAAGGTCCAGGTCCCTATGGCTACACCTTC. The V and J genes are TRBV6-1 and TRBJ1-2, with unresolved D. The CDR3 totals 14 residues. Trimming pared 1 base from V and 4 bases from J, leaving 10 bases between. Germline V gene data show CDR1 as MNHNS and CDR2 as SASEGT.

This rearrangement joins TRBV3-1 (or the pseudogene TRBV3-2) to TRBJ2-5; D gene ambiguous. The CDR3 contains 15 residues. In germline, CDR1 is LGHDT, CDR2 YNNKEL (reference sequence). The ends were cut back, 3 bases at V and 0 bases at J, with 11 bases in the middle. CDR3 bases: TGTGCCAGCAGCCACCTAGACTGGTACCAAGAGACCCAGTACTTC. This encodes CASSHLDWYQETQYF.

CDR3 loop: CASSLAQAVWNTEAFF. In DNA form, the CDR3 reads TGTGCCAGCAGCTTAGCGCAGGCAGTATGGAACACTGAAGCTTTCTTT. The chain is built from TRBV7-8 and TRBJ1-1; no definite D call. This CDR3 spans 16 amino acids. V lost 0 bases and J 1 base, leaving 12 bases between the germline ends. Germline values: CDR1 SGHVS, CDR2 FQNEAQ.

As to this clone: Other nucleotide sequences in the sample specify the same CDR3. The chain couples TRBV18 to TRBJ1-6, with 8 bases identical to TRBD1. With 6 bases clipped from V and 7 bases from J, the junction kept 5 bases outside the gene matches. Germline loops: CDR1 KGHSH, CDR2 LQKENI. The CDR3 spans 14 residues. CDR3 sequence: CASSRDRGNSPLHF. CDR3 in DNA: TGTGCCAGCTCTCGCGACAGGGGCAATTCACCCCTCCACTTT.